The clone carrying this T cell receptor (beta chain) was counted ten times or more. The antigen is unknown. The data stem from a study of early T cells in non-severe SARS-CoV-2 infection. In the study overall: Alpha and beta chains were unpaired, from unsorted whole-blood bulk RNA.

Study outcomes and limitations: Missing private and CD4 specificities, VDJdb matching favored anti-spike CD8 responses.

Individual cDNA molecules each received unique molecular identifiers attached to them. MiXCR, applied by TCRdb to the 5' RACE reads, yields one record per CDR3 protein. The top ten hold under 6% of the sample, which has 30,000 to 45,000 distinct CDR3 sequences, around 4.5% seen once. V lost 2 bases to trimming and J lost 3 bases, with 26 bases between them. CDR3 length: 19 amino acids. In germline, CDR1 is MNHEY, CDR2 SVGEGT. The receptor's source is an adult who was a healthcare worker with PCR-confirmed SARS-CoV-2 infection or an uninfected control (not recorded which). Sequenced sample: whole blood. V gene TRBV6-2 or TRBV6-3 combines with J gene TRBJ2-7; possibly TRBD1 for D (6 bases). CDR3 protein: CASSYQLFRGRDTFYEQYF. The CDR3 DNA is TGTGCCAGCAGTTACCAACTCTTTCGAGGCCGGGACACCTTCTACGAGCAGTACTTC.